Below are 13 T cell receptor beta chains sequenced from a single sample in a study of T cells after posttransplantation cyclophosphamide. Assay used: immunoSEQ multiplex PCR; TCRdb lists only in-frame clones, some missing. This sample carries approximately 40,000 clones, none of them present only once. Input material: PBMCs. The receptors here all came from a man aged 40-49 years in good health, CMV-negative, and a related stem cell transplant donor.

This clone was recorded at least ten times. V and J are TRBV5-1 and TRBJ2-1; 10 bases align to TRBD2. Germline-derived CDR1 and CDR2 are SGHRS and YFSETQ. This CDR3 is 16 amino acids long. V lost 1 base to trimming and J lost 9 bases; unmatched junction nucleotides: 10. The CDR3 region has the DNA TGCGCCAGCAGCTTGACTATAAGCGGGAGGGGAAGTGAGCAGTTCTTC. Protein product: CASSLTISGRGSEQFF.

At least ten counts were recorded for this clone. The CDR3 DNA reads TGTGCCAGCAGCTTAATGCCTAGCTCACACGAGCAGTACGTC. Amino acid sequence: CASSLMPSSHEQYV. The chain links TRBV7-2 to TRBJ2-7, with a possible D match to TRBD2 (5 bases). Germline V CDR1 and CDR2: SGHTA, FQGNSA. The CDR3 is made up of 14 amino acids. With 2 bases removed from V and 5 bases from J, the gap between germline ends came to 13 bases.

This clone has ten or more counts. This chain joins TRBV5-4 and TRBJ2-1; 10 positions match TRBD2. The CDR3 extends over 15 amino acids. Looked up from germline, CDR1 is SGHNT and CDR2 is YYREEE (reference sequence). Germline trimming cut 5 bases from V and 4 bases from J; bases unmatched to any gene: 6. Here the CDR3 reads CASSLPGLAYNEQFF. The DNA for the CDR3 is TGTGCCAGCAGTTTACCGGGACTAGCGTACAATGAGCAGTTCTTC.

This clone was counted a few times. This sequence joins TRBV7-8 and TRBJ1-3; TRBD1 aligns across 7 bases. Germline CDR1 SGHVS, CDR2 FQNEAQ. This CDR3 has 15 amino acids. V shed 8 bases and J 4 bases; nucleotides not matched to a gene: 11. The CDR3 coding sequence is TGTGCCAGCGGCTCGATGACAGGGATCGGAAACACCATATATTTT. The encoded protein is CASGSMTGIGNTIYF.

This clone has at least ten counts. This chain uses TRBV4-1 with TRBJ2-7, with TRBD2 matching over 11 bases. The CDR3 has 15 residues. Germline CDR1 and CDR2: MGHRA and YSYEKL. V was pared by 2 bases and J by 7 bases, with 7 bases of the junction left unmatched. CDR3 sequence: CASSQLAGGFYEQYV. The CDR3 bases are TGCGCCAGCAGCCAACTAGCGGGAGGATTCTATGAGCAGTACGTC.

This clone was seen at least ten times. The chain links TRBV6-5 to TRBJ2-7; D is possibly TRBD1 (6 bases). CDR3 length: 15 amino acids. CDR1 and CDR2 (germline): MNHEY, SVGAGI. V gave up 5 bases and J gave up 3 bases, with 17 bases separating them. The DNA for the CDR3 is TGTGCCAGCAGTCCCTACCGGACAGACAGCTACGAGCAGTACTTC. Translating gives CASSPYRTDSYEQYF.

This clone was recorded at least ten times. The chain recombines TRBV30 with TRBJ2-2, with TRBD1 matching 7 bases. With 8 bases clipped from V and 5 bases from J, the junction kept 8 bases outside the gene matches. The CDR3 is 13 amino acids. Germline loops: CDR1 GTSNPN, CDR2 SVGIG (reference sequence). In DNA, the CDR3 is TGTGCCAAAATACACAGGGGTACCGGGGAGCTGTTTTTT. It encodes CAKIHRGTGELFF. Variable domain in full (rest from reference TRBV30 and TRBJ2-2): SQTIHQWPATLVQPVGSPLSLECTVEGTSNPNLYWYRQAAGRGLQLLFYSVGIGQISSEVPQNLSASRPQDRQFILSSKKLLLSDSGFYLCAKIHRGTGELFFGEGSRLTVL.

There are many counts of this clone. The chain has TRBV5-5 and TRBJ2-7; 12 bases match TRBD2. The CDR3 extends over 17 amino acids. With V trimmed by 4 bases and J by 1 base, 9 bases remained unmatched. Per germline, CDR1 SGHKS and CDR2 YYEKEE (reference sequence). CDR3 amino acids: CASSRTSGASYSYEQYF. CDR3 bases: TGTGCCAGCAGCCGGACTAGCGGGGCGTCATATTCCTACGAGCAGTACTTC. The full variable domain, with the rest looked up from reference TRBV5-5 and TRBJ2-7, is DAGVTQSPTHLIKTRGQQVTLRCSPISGHKSVSWYQQVLGQGPQFIFQYYEKEERGRGNFPDRFSARQFPNYSSELNVNALLLGDSALYLCASSRTSGASYSYEQYFGPGTRLTVT.

This clone was recorded at least ten times. The chain recombines TRBV9 with TRBJ2-1; the D is unclear. The germline CDR1 and CDR2 sequences are SGDLS and YYNGEE. Trimming shortened V by 1 base and J by 7 bases, and 9 bases separated the two germline ends. The CDR3 loop spans 13 amino acids. CDR3 in amino acids: CASSVPPRNEQFF. The DNA of the CDR3 is TGTGCCAGCAGCGTACCCCCGCGGAATGAGCAGTTCTTC. Filled out from reference TRBV9 and TRBJ2-1, the complete variable domain reads DSGVTQTPKHLITATGQRVTLRCSPRSGDLSVYWYQQSLDQGLQFLIQYYNGEERAKGNILERFSAQQFPDLHSELNLSSLELGDSALYFCASSVPPRNEQFFGPGTRLTVL.

This clone showed up many times. V gene TRBV7-9 combines with J gene TRBJ2-5; 7 bases fit TRBD1. The CDR3 is made up of 13 amino acids. With V trimmed by 5 bases and J by 4 bases, 4 bases remained unmatched. Per germline, CDR1 SEHNR and CDR2 FQNEAQ (reference sequence). The CDR3 nucleotides are TGTGCCAGCAGCATACCAGGGGGAGAGACCCAGTACTTC. Its translation is CASSIPGGETQYF.

CDR3 coding DNA: TGTGCTAGTGGTTTGTTATACAATGAGCAGTTCTTC. It specifies CASGLLYNEQFF. This chain joins TRBV12-5 and TRBJ2-1; the D is unclear. The CDR3 totals 12 residues. Germline CDR1 reads LGHNT; CDR2 reads FRNRAP. With 2 bases removed from V and 4 bases from J, the gap between germline ends came to 3 bases. Full variable domain (outside the CDR3, taken from reference TRBV12-5 and TRBJ2-1): DARVTQTPRHKVTEMGQEVTMRCQPILGHNTVFWYRQTMMQGLELLAYFRNRAPLDDSGMPKDRFSAEMPDATLATLKIQPSEPRDSAVYFCASGLLYNEQFFGPGTRLTVL.

This clone has ten or more counts. The rearrangement uses TRBV7-9 and TRBJ2-5, with D possibly matching TRBD1 (6 bases). Per the germline V gene, CDR1 is SEHNR and CDR2 is FQNEAQ (reference sequence). Trimming removed 6 bases from V and 1 base from J, with 9 bases in between. This CDR3 region has 13 residues. The CDR3 coding sequence is TGTGCCAGCAGTACAGGGTCCCAAGAGACCCAGTACTTC. It specifies CASSTGSQETQYF.

This clone was observed many times. The rearrangement uses TRBV7-3 and TRBJ2-4; 8 nucleotides line up with TRBD1. The CDR3 has 14 residues. Germline CDR1 and CDR2: SGHTA and FQGTGA. After removal of 5 bases from V and 9 bases from J, the junction contained 9 bases not matched to a gene. The CDR3 reads CASSPGTGGSIQYF. CDR3 nucleotide sequence: TGTGCCAGCAGCCCCGGGACAGGAGGGTCCATTCAGTACTTC.